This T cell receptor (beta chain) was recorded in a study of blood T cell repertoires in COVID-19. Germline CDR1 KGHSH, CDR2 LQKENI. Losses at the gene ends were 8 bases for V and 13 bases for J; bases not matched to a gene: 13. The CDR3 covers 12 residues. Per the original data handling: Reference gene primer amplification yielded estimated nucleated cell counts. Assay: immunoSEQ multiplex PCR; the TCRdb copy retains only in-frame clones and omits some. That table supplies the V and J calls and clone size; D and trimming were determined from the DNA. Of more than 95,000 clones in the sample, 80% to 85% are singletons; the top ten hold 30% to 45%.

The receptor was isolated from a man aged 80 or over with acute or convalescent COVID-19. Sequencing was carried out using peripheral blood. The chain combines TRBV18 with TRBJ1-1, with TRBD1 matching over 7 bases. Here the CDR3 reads CASDSGGLNGFF. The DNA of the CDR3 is TGTGCCAGCGACTCAGGGGGACTGAATGGTTTCTTT.